The 14 T cell receptor beta chains listed next were all sequenced from one sample in a study of blood T cell repertoires in COVID-19. Data came from immunoSEQ multiplex PCR; TCRdb stores just in-frame clones and leaves some out. The table includes over 45,000 clones, roughly 87% detected once. Source material: peripheral blood. Receptor source: a man between 50 and 59 years old with active COVID-19.

This sequence joins TRBV6-6 and TRBJ2-7; a weak D match, TRBD1 (6 bases). From germline, CDR1 is MNHNY and CDR2 SVGAGI (reference sequence). The CDR3 spans 14 residues. The V and J ends lost 6 bases and 2 bases respectively, with 14 bases between them. The CDR3 loop is CASSRTELTYEQYF. The CDR3 coding sequence is TGTGCCAGCAGCCGGACAGAACTTACCTACGAGCAGTACTTC.

The rearrangement uses TRBV5-8 and TRBJ2-1; D call uncertain. With 0 bases removed from V and 5 bases from J, the gap between germline ends came to 15 bases. The length of the CDR3 is 16 residues. CDR1 is SGHTS and CDR2 is YDEGEE in the germline V gene. The CDR3 DNA is TGTGCCAGCAGCTTGGTACGAGGTGCGGTCCACAATGAGCAGTTCTTC. It specifies CASSLVRGAVHNEQFF.

This clone was seen just once. This chain connects TRBV4-1 to TRBJ1-1; 10 bases line up with TRBD1. This CDR3 is 15 amino acids long. V was clipped by 5 bases and J by 5 bases; unmatched bases: 8. Germline loops: CDR1 MGHRA, CDR2 YSYEKL. CDR3 in amino acids: CASSTRQGASTEAFF. CDR3 sequence (DNA): TGCGCCAGCAGCACTCGACAGGGGGCGAGTACTGAAGCTTTCTTT.

CDR3 protein: CATLFDRGVRVGCEQYF. The CDR3, as DNA: TGTGCCACCCTTTTTGACAGGGGGGTACGGGTGGGCTGCGAGCAGTACTTC. The chain carries TRBV21-1 and TRBJ2-7; the table's D call TRBD1 went unverified against the DNA. TRBV21-1 is a listed pseudogene. This CDR3 has 17 residues.

The chain uses TRBV7-6 and TRBJ2-2; D possibly corresponds to TRBD2 (6 bases). Trimming cost V 1 base and J 3 bases, with 18 bases left between them. This CDR3 is 18 amino acids long. The germline CDR1 and CDR2 sequences are SGHVS and FNYEAQ. CDR3: CASSLVGGAAGDTGELFF. In DNA, the CDR3 is TGTGCCAGCAGCTTAGTGGGGGGTGCTGCCGGTGACACCGGGGAGCTGTTTTTT.

The rearrangement links TRBV30 to TRBJ1-1; D gene uncertain. Germline values: CDR1 GTSNPN, CDR2 SVGIG (reference sequence). The CDR3 sequence is 10 residues long. V was clipped by 4 bases and J by 7 bases, with 7 bases between them. CDR3 coding DNA: TGTGCCTGGACGGGGAATGAAGCTTTCTTT. Its translation is CAWTGNEAFF.

The chain combines TRBV3-1 (or the pseudogene TRBV3-2) with TRBJ2-7; 8 nucleotides align to TRBD2. Germline CDR1 reads LGHDT; CDR2 reads YNNKEL (reference sequence). The CDR3 has 15 residues. J lost 6 bases, V lost 4 bases, and 11 bases had no gene match. CDR3 nucleotides: TGTGCCAGCAGCCCACGGGGGGGCCGTGTAGGCGAGCAGTACTTC. Its translation is CASSPRGGRVGEQYF.

This rearrangement joins TRBV3-1 (or the pseudogene TRBV3-2) to TRBJ1-5; D gene uncertain. CDR3 size: 12 residues. The germline V gene has CDR1 LGHDT and CDR2 YNNKEL (reference sequence). Trimming took 4 bases from V and 4 from J, leaving 5 bases between them. CDR3 loop: CASSLLNQPQHF. The DNA for the CDR3 is TGTGCCAGCAGCCTTTTAAATCAGCCCCAGCATTTT.

This chain links TRBV10-2 with TRBJ1-5; possibly TRBD1 for D (6 bases). The germline V gene has CDR1 WSHSY and CDR2 SAAADI. This CDR3 is 11 amino acids long. CDR3 nucleotide sequence: TGCGGGGTGGGGGCACGGCAGCCCCAGCATTTT. Its translation: CGVGARQPQHF.

V and J are TRBV9 and TRBJ2-1; 10 nucleotides match TRBD2. Trimming at V came to 0 bases and at J to 2 bases, leaving 11 bases not matched to a gene. The CDR3 runs to 19 residues. The germline CDR1 and CDR2 sequences are SGDLS and YYNGEE. In DNA form, the CDR3 reads TGTGCCAGCAGCGTAGCTGGGACTAGCGAAGAAAAAACCTACAATGAGCAGTTCTTC. It codes for CASSVAGTSEEKTYNEQFF.

V and J are TRBV7-2 and TRBJ1-6; 8 bases are shared with TRBD1. Germline V gene sequence: CDR1 SGHTA, CDR2 FQGNSA. Trimming took 4 bases from V and 9 from J; bases not matched to a gene: 8. The CDR3 loop spans 15 amino acids. The CDR3 DNA follows: TGTGCCAGCAGCTCCCTTCCAGGGGGCGGTTCACCCCTCCACTTT. Encoded protein: CASSSLPGGGSPLHF.

The V and J genes are TRBV4-2 and TRBJ1-1; possibly TRBD1 for D (5 bases). CDR1 and CDR2 from the germline V gene are LGHNA and YNFKEQ. V lost 6 bases to trimming and J lost 10 bases, with 15 bases between them. This CDR3 is built from 12 residues. Here the CDR3 reads CASSHPGRGAFF. CDR3 sequence (DNA): TGTGCCAGCAGTCACCCGGGGCGGGGAGCTTTCTTT.

The V call is TRBV10-3, the J call TRBJ2-1; 8 bases agree with TRBD1. The CDR3 totals 16 residues. V was pared by 0 bases and J by 12 bases, with 13 bases of the junction left unmatched. Germline V gene lookup returns CDR1 ENHRY and CDR2 SYGVKD. Written as DNA, the CDR3 is TGTGCCATCAGTGAGTCTGGAGGACAGGGAGGTAATTGGCAGTTCTTC. Amino acids: CAISESGGQGGNWQFF.

In its sample, this clone was seen once. The chain links TRBV4-2 to TRBJ2-7; a possible D gene is TRBD1 (7 bases). Trimming removed 0 bases at V and 0 bases at J, with 9 bases between. Germline lookup yields CDR1 LGHNA and CDR2 YNFKEQ. This CDR3 has 15 residues. CDR3 in amino acids: CASSQERDSSYEQYF. The CDR3, as DNA: TGTGCCAGCAGCCAAGAGCGGGACAGCTCCTACGAGCAGTACTTC.